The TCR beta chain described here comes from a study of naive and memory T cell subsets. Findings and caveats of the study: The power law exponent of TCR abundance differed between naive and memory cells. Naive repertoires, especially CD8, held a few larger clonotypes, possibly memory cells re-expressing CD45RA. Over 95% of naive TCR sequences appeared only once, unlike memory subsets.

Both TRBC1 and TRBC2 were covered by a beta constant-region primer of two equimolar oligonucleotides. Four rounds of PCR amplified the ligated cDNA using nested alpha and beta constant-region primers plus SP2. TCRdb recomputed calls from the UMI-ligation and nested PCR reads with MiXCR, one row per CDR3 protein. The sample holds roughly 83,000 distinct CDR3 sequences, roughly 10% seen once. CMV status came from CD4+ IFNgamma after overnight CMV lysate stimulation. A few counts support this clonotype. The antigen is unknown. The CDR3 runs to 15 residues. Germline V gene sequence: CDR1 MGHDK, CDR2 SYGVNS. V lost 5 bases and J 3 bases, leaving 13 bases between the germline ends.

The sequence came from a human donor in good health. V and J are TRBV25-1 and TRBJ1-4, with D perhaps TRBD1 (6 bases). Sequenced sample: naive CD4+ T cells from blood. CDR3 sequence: CASSPLTGPNEKLFF. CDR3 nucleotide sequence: TGTGCCAGCAGTCCCTTGACAGGCCCTAATGAAAAACTGTTTTTT.